These T cell receptor beta chains were read from a single sample in a study of blood T cell repertoires in COVID-19. Libraries were prepared by immunoSEQ multiplex PCR; TCRdb keeps only in-frame clonotypes and omits some of them. The sample lists 150,000 or so clones, 85% seen once, with about 3% in the top ten. The sequenced sample was peripheral blood. The receptors were sampled from a woman aged 40 to 49 with active or convalescent COVID-19. CDR3s include the opening cysteine and the closing phenylalanine or tryptophan. D genes are given only for firm matches. Rows give clone size only sometimes, using once, few, many, or a class for an expanded clone.

clone_size j_call v_call d_call cdr3_aa cdr3_nt
. TRBJ2-7 TRBV19 . CASSIEQGMSYEQYF TGTGCCAGTAGTATAGAACAGGGCATGTCCTACGAGCAGTACTTC
. TRBJ1-5 TRBV6-1 . CASSEVRGLTQPQHF TGTGCCAGCAGTGAAGTTCGGGGTTTGACTCAGCCCCAGCATTTT
. TRBJ2-2 TRBV4-3 . CASSQDQGWELFF TGCGCCAGCAGCCAAGATCAGGGGTGGGAGCTGTTTTTT
. TRBJ1-2 TRBV19 . CASTPGIGYGYTF TGTGCCAGTACCCCCGGGATTGGCTATGGCTACACCTTC
. TRBJ1-1 TRBV7-2 . CASSFSGAFTEAFF TGTGCCAGCAGCTTCTCAGGGGCCTTCACTGAAGCTTTCTTT
. TRBJ2-4 TRBV7-9 . CASRPLERVSDSAKNIQYF TGTGCCAGCAGGCCACTAGAAAGGGTCAGCGATTCAGCCAAAAACATTCAGTACTTC
. TRBJ1-5 TRBV7-2 TRBD1 CASSSSGTGNNQPQHF TGTGCCAGCAGCTCCAGCGGGACAGGAAACAATCAGCCCCAGCATTTT
. TRBJ2-3 TRBV3-1/TRBV3-2 . CASSQAGVGQYF TGTGCCAGCAGCCAAGCGGGAGTTGGGCAGTATTTT
few TRBJ1-4 TRBV10-1 TRBD1 CASSAHHGDRANEKLFF TGCGCCAGCAGTGCCCACCACGGGGACAGGGCTAATGAAAAACTGTTTTTT
few TRBJ1-2 TRBV28 . CASSLEVFGYTF TGTGCCAGCAGCCTGGAGGTATTTGGCTACACCTTC
few TRBJ2-3 TRBV6-5 TRBD1 CASTMDRGPPPTQYF TGTGCCAGCACTATGGACAGGGGGCCCCCCCCGACGCAGTATTTT
. TRBJ2-7 TRBV5-1 . CASRGGQSEQYF TGCGCCAGCAGGGGGGGGCAAAGCGAGCAGTACTTC
. TRBJ1-6 TRBV7-9 . CASSLTGQTGSPLHF TGTGCCAGCAGCTTAACGGGTCAGACAGGTTCACCCCTCCACTTT
once TRBJ2-2 TRBV7-9 TRBD2 CASSRTSGRTGELFF TGTGCCAGCAGTCGGACTAGCGGGAGAACCGGGGAGCTGTTTTTT
. TRBJ1-1 TRBV12-3/TRBV12-4 . CAASPMLGDEAFF TGTGCAGCTAGCCCTATGTTGGGCGACGAAGCTTTCTTT
few TRBJ1-2 TRBV10-3 . CAISVGDLHGYTF TGTGCCATCAGTGTGGGAGATCTCCATGGCTACACCTTC
. TRBJ1-1 TRBV3-1/TRBV3-2 TRBD1 CASRGTGENTEAFF TGTGCCAGCAGAGGGACAGGGGAGAACACTGAAGCTTTCTTT
. TRBJ2-7 TRBV19 TRBD2 CASSTSGSYEQYF TGTGCCAGTAGTACAAGCGGGAGCTACGAGCAGTACTTC
. TRBJ2-5 TRBV29-1 . CSVASFSGTQYF TGCAGCGTTGCCTCGTTTTCGGGGACCCAGTACTTC
few TRBJ1-5 TRBV28 . CASSSAGEGRSNQPQHF TGTGCCAGCAGTTCCGCGGGGGAGGGTAGAAGCAATCAGCCCCAGCATTTT
. TRBJ1-1 TRBV19 TRBD1 CASSRQGAITEAFF TGTGCCAGTAGCCGACAGGGGGCGATCACTGAAGCTTTCTTT
few TRBJ2-5 TRBV30 . CAWSESVAQYF TGTGCCTGGAGTGAGAGCGTGGCCCAGTACTTC
. TRBJ1-5 TRBV5-4 . CASSSGDGSNQPQHF TGTGCCAGCAGCTCGGGGGACGGAAGCAATCAGCCCCAGCATTTT
. TRBJ2-5 TRBV5-1 . CASSLVKLQETQYF TGCGCCAGCAGCTTGGTAAAGCTACAAGAGACCCAGTACTTC
. TRBJ1-2 TRBV5-1 . CASSLGTPILANYGYTF TGCGCCAGCAGCTTAGGGACACCGATCTTAGCTAACTATGGCTACACCTTC
. TRBJ2-7 TRBV9 . CASSPDSNPAYEQYF TGTGCCAGCAGCCCTGACTCCAACCCGGCCTACGAGCAGTACTTC
. TRBJ1-5 TRBV2 TRBD1 CASIRGLESNQPQHF TGTGCCAGCATAAGGGGGCTAGAGAGCAATCAGCCCCAGCATTTT
once TRBJ2-1 TRBV9 TRBD1 CASSSSRGTNNEQFF TGTGCCAGCAGCTCCTCCAGGGGGACAAACAATGAGCAGTTCTTC
. TRBJ2-1 TRBV28 . CASSLPVRNEQFF TGTGCCAGCAGTTTGCCAGTTCGCAATGAGCAGTTCTTC
. TRBJ1-5 TRBV12-3/TRBV12-4 . CASSFRKQPQHF TGTGCCAGCAGTTTCAGAAAACAGCCCCAGCATTTT